This TCR beta chain comes out of a study of blood T cell repertoires in COVID-19. The assay was immunoSEQ multiplex PCR, and TCRdb's table has in-frame clones only and misses some. The sample has a few hundred thousand clones; 75% to 90% are singletons. The CDR3 sequence is 16 residues long. The ends lost 4 bases at V and 4 bases at J; junction bases unmatched: 12. Material for sequencing was PBMCs or T cells enriched from blood (not recorded which). The sequence derives from a man between 18 and 29 years old who had recovered from COVID-19. V gene TRBV5-3 combines with J gene TRBJ2-7; 9 bases align to TRBD1. TRBV5-3 falls under the ORF class, with uncertain function. The CDR3 loop is CARSPPGQGDSYEQYF. CDR3 nucleotides: TGTGCCAGAAGCCCACCGGGACAGGGAGATAGTTACGAGCAGTACTTC.